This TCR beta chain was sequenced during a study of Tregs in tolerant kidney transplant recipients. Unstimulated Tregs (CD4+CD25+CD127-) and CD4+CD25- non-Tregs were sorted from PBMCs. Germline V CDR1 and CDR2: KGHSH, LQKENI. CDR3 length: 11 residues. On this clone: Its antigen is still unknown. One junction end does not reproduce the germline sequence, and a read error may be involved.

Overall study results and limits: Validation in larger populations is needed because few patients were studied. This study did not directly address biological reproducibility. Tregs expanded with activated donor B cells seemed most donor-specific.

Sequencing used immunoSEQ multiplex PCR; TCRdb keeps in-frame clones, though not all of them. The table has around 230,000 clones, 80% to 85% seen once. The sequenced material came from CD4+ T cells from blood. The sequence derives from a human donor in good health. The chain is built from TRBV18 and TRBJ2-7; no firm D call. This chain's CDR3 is CASSPPPEQYF. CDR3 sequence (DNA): TGTGCCAGCTCTCCACCCCCTGAGCAGTACTTC.